Detailed here is one T cell receptor beta chain. The source of the sample is a study of blood T cell repertoires in COVID-19. For the study at large: Both acute and convalescent COVID-19 samples were obtained from the United States, Italy and Spain. Nucleic acid was either cDNA or gDNA, and it came from T cells, B-cell-depleted T cells, or PBMCs.

Some clones are missing from TCRdb's copy, which holds only in-frame ones; the method was immunoSEQ multiplex PCR. The table lists 400,000 to 450,000 clones, approximately 90% of them singletons. Material: peripheral blood. This sequence was found in a man aged 18 to 30 with COVID-19, enrolled during active disease.

CDR3 amino acids: CASSMRTDYNEQFF. CDR3 in DNA: TGCGCCAGCAGCATGCGGACAGACTACAATGAGCAGTTCTTC. The rearrangement joins TRBV5-1 to TRBJ2-1; tentative D call: TRBD1 (6 bases). V was trimmed by 4 bases and J by 3 bases, leaving 11 bases between them. The CDR3 length is 14 residues. Germline values: CDR1 SGHRS, CDR2 YFSETQ. The whole variable domain, filled in from reference TRBV5-1 and TRBJ2-1, reads KAGVTQTPRYLIKTRGQQVTLSCSPISGHRSVSWYQQTPGQGLQFLFEYFSETQRNKGNFPGRFSGRQFSNSRSEMNVSTLELGDSALYLCASSMRTDYNEQFFGPGTRLTVL.